This T cell receptor (beta chain) is drawn from a study of shared clonotypes between healthy human individuals. Study details: Aged 18 to 49, the donors were a couple of women and three men.

The protocol was immunoSEQ multiplex PCR, while the TCRdb copy is restricted to in-frame clones and leaves out a portion. The top ten clones hold over 1.3% of a sample with some 1 million clones, about 70% of them seen once. The sequence derives from a man between 18 and 29 years old in good health. The specimen was memory CD4+ T cells sorted from blood. Specified subset: CD45RA-negative fraction.

CDR3 coding DNA: TGTGCCTGGAGGGGACAGGGGGATCAGCCCCAGCATTTT. The encoded protein is CAWRGQGDQPQHF. The chain carries TRBV30 and TRBJ1-5; TRBD1 agrees at 11 bases. Trimming took 3 bases from V and 5 from J; bases not matched to a gene: 0. The CDR3 is made up of 13 amino acids. Germline V CDR1 and CDR2: GTSNPN, SVGIG (reference sequence).